These 25 T cell receptor beta chains share one sample of origin, sequenced in a study of CD8+ T cells in alopecia areata. Following extraction, RNA underwent reverse transcription to cDNA, which served as the sequencing template. Assay: immunoSEQ multiplex PCR; the TCRdb copy retains only in-frame clones and omits some. This sample has 90,000 to 100,000 clones, with around 38% found just once. The sequenced material came from CD4+ T cells sorted from blood. Receptors originate from a human donor with alopecia areata.

This clone was recorded once. The chain carries TRBV27 and TRBJ2-1; D might be TRBD1 or TRBD2, each matching 5 bases. V was pared by 2 bases and J by 8 bases, with 16 bases between. Germline V gives CDR1 MNHEY, CDR2 SMNVEV (reference sequence). This CDR3 has 15 residues. DNA for the CDR3: TGTGCCAGCAGTTTAGCCTCGGGACCCCAGTATGAGCAGTTCTTC. It codes for CASSLASGPQYEQFF.

The J gene is TRBJ2-3, the V gene TRBV27, with 9 bases fitting TRBD1. The trim removed 2 bases at V and 3 bases at J, leaving 3 bases unmatched. Germline CDR1 MNHEY, CDR2 SMNVEV (reference sequence). The CDR3 is 15 residues long. DNA of the CDR3: TGTGCCAGCAGTTTAAAGGGACAGGGAACAGATACGCAGTATTTT. It specifies CASSLKGQGTDTQYF.

V and J are TRBV6-5 and TRBJ2-2; no reliable D call. The germline V gene encodes CDR1 MNHEY and CDR2 SVGAGI. This CDR3 has 13 residues. Deletions cut 5 bases from V and 0 bases from J, with 4 bases between. The CDR3 spells CASSHPNTGELFF. The CDR3 nucleotides are TGTGCCAGCAGTCACCCGAACACCGGGGAGCTGTTTTTT.

The V and J genes are TRBV7-2 and TRBJ2-1, with 11 bases matching TRBD2. Germline V gene data show CDR1 as SGHTA and CDR2 as FQGNSA. The CDR3 is 15 amino acids. V lost 5 bases to trimming and J lost 4 bases; unmatched junction nucleotides: 4. For the CDR3, the DNA is TGTGCCAGCAGCACCCGGACTAGCGGGTACAATGAGCAGTTCTTC. It is translated as CASSTRTSGYNEQFF. The full variable domain, its missing parts supplied by reference TRBV7-2 and TRBJ2-1, is GAGVSQSPSNKVTEKGKDVELRCDPISGHTALYWYRQSLGQGLEFLIYFQGNSAPDKSGLPSDRFSAERTGGSVSTLTIQRTQQEDSAVYLCASSTRTSGYNEQFFGPGTRLTVL.

The chain couples TRBV9 to TRBJ2-3; 10 positions match TRBD1. The CDR3 is 15 residues long. The J segment lost 3 bases and the V segment lost 3 bases, leaving 4 bases of the junction unmatched. CDR1 is SGDLS and CDR2 is YYNGEE in the germline V gene. The CDR3 loop is CASSEGQGGTDTQYF. The DNA of the CDR3 is TGTGCCAGCAGCGAAGGACAGGGGGGAACAGATACGCAGTATTTT.

This clone showed up just a few times. This sequence joins TRBV30 and TRBJ2-7, with TRBD2 as a possible D gene (5 bases). The CDR3 is 13 amino acids. Germline assignment: CDR1 GTSNPN and CDR2 SVGIG (reference sequence). Trimming removed 0 bases at V and 6 bases at J, with 12 bases between. Here the CDR3 reads CAWSVADGTEQYF. The DNA of the CDR3 is TGTGCCTGGAGTGTAGCGGACGGTACCGAGCAGTACTTC.

The sample holds a few counts of this clone. The J gene is TRBJ2-7, the V gene TRBV18, with 8 bases that match TRBD2. Per germline, CDR1 KGHSH and CDR2 LQKENI. The CDR3 has 15 amino acids. V lost 2 bases to trimming and J lost 2 bases; unmatched junction nucleotides: 5. CDR3 nucleotides: TGTGCCAGCTCACCAATTAGCGGGGAGGCCTACGAGCAGTACTTC. Encoded protein: CASSPISGEAYEQYF.

This rearrangement joins TRBV27 to TRBJ1-6; D is unresolved. The CDR3 has 15 amino acids. CDR1 and CDR2 from the germline V gene are MNHEY and SMNVEV (reference sequence). The germline V and J ends were trimmed by 6 bases and 4 bases, with 13 bases remaining between them. Written as DNA, the CDR3 is TGTGCCAGCAGCCCGAAAAAGGAGTATAATTCACCCCTCCACTTT. Translated: CASSPKKEYNSPLHF.

The CDR3: CASSPISGANVLTF. The CDR3 DNA sequence: TGTGCCAGCAGTCCTATCTCTGGGGCCAACGTCCTGACTTTC. The gene calls are TRBV27 and TRBJ2-6; D unclear. Germline assignment: CDR1 MNHEY and CDR2 SMNVEV (reference sequence). This CDR3 comprises 14 residues. V lost 5 bases and J 0 bases, leaving 5 bases between the germline ends.

This clone has just a few counts. The V call is TRBV6-5, the J call TRBJ1-4; D gene unclear. Germline V gives CDR1 MNHEY, CDR2 SVGAGI. There are 14 residues in the CDR3. The V end lost 5 bases, the J end lost 10 bases, and 17 bases lay between the germline ends. The CDR3 DNA is TGTGCCAGCAGTCCGGGGTTTACTTCGGGAAAACTGTTTTTT. It encodes CASSPGFTSGKLFF.

The chain uses TRBV7-3 and TRBJ2-7; 8 nucleotides agree with TRBD1. Losses at the gene ends were 5 bases for V and 6 bases for J; bases not matched to a gene: 9. The CDR3 runs to 14 residues. Germline V gene data show CDR1 as SGHTA and CDR2 as FQGTGA. CDR3 nucleotide sequence: TGTGCCAGCAGCGCCAACAGGGGGTCGCCCGAGCAGTACTTC. It is translated as CASSANRGSPEQYF.

This clone has only a few counts. This chain joins TRBV2 and TRBJ2-5; TRBD2 is a possible D gene (6 bases). The germline V gene has CDR1 SNHLY and CDR2 FYNNEI. The CDR3 is 14 residues long. Trimming left V 7 bases short and J 4 bases short, with 16 bases between. CDR3 sequence: CASISGSGLETQYF. CDR3 DNA sequence: TGTGCCAGCATCTCCGGGAGTGGGTTAGAGACCCAGTACTTC.

The CDR3 coding sequence is TGTGCCAGCAGCCCCGGTTTCAGCCTCACAGATACGCAGTATTTT. Protein sequence: CASSPGFSLTDTQYF. V and J are TRBV7-3 and TRBJ2-3; no firm D call. Per the germline V gene, CDR1 is SGHTA and CDR2 is FQGTGA. Trimming shortened V by 5 bases and J by 2 bases, and 14 bases separated the two germline ends. The CDR3 spans 15 residues.

This rearrangement joins TRBV2 to TRBJ2-2; TRBD1 matches at 8 bases. This CDR3 region has 13 residues. CDR1 is SNHLY, CDR2 FYNNEI, per germline. V lost 8 bases and J lost 5; bases outside the gene matches: 4. The CDR3 region is CASGQGRTGELFF. For the CDR3, the DNA is TGTGCCAGCGGACAGGGTCGAACCGGGGAGCTGTTTTTT.

The CDR3 region has the DNA TGTGCCTGGGGGACCTTTTACGAGCAGTACTTC. It codes for CAWGTFYEQYF. The J gene is TRBJ2-7, the V gene TRBV30, with D possibly called TRBD1 or TRBD2 (5 bases each). V was pared by 5 bases and J by 4 bases, with 9 bases between. This CDR3 has 11 residues. Per the germline V gene, CDR1 is GTSNPN and CDR2 is SVGIG (reference sequence).

The genes are TRBV9 and TRBJ2-1; TRBD1 agrees at 8 bases. This CDR3 has 17 residues. From germline, CDR1 is SGDLS and CDR2 YYNGEE. V lost 3 bases and J lost 2; bases outside the gene matches: 10. The CDR3 coding sequence is TGTGCCAGCAGCGCGAGAAGGGGGACAGGAGCCTACAATGAGCAGTTCTTC. It translates to CASSARRGTGAYNEQFF.

The chain couples TRBV7-3 to TRBJ2-4; D remains unclear. V lost 5 bases and J 5 bases, leaving 13 bases between the germline ends. Germline V CDR1 and CDR2: SGHTA, FQGTGA. The CDR3 loop spans 14 amino acids. CDR3 loop: CASSDKPGQNIQYF. The CDR3 nucleotides read TGTGCCAGCAGCGATAAACCTGGGCAAAACATTCAGTACTTC. Supplemented by reference TRBV7-3 and TRBJ2-4, the full variable domain reads GAGVSQTPSNKVTEKGKYVELRCDPISGHTALYWYRQSLGQGPEFLIYFQGTGAADDSGLPNDRFFAVRPEGSVSTLKIQRTERGDSAVYLCASSDKPGQNIQYFGAGTRLSVL.

The sample holds one count of this clone. This chain links TRBV20-1 with TRBJ2-5; the D gene is possibly TRBD1 (6 bases). V shed 3 bases and J shed 7 bases, with 6 bases lying between them. From germline, CDR1 is DFQATT and CDR2 SNEGSKA (reference sequence). The CDR3 has 10 amino acids. The CDR3 loop reads CSARGATQYF. The CDR3 DNA follows: TGCAGTGCTAGGGGGGCGACCCAGTACTTC.

V gene TRBV2 combines with J gene TRBJ1-6; maybe TRBD1 (6 bases). Trimming shortened V by 6 bases and J by 6 bases, and 12 bases separated the two germline ends. Germline CDR1 reads SNHLY; CDR2 reads FYNNEI. CDR3 length: 14 amino acids. In DNA, the CDR3 is TGTGCCAGCAGCGGACAGACGATTAATTCACCCCTCCACTTT. This codes for CASSGQTINSPLHF.

This clone was picked up a small number of times. The gene calls are TRBV7-3 and TRBJ2-3; no firm D call. The CDR3 sequence is 14 residues long. Trimming removed 2 bases from V and 0 bases from J, with 6 bases in between. Germline CDR1 reads SGHTA; CDR2 reads FQGTGA. The CDR3 loop is CASSLAHSTDTQYF. The CDR3 nucleotides are TGTGCCAGCAGCTTAGCCCACAGCACAGATACGCAGTATTTT.

This chain joins TRBV30 and TRBJ2-1; D gene uncertain. Germline V CDR1 and CDR2: GTSNPN, SVGIG (reference sequence). The germline V and J ends were trimmed by 3 bases and 5 bases, with 8 bases remaining between them. This CDR3 region has 12 residues. The CDR3 sequence is CAWRGSHNEQFF. The CDR3 DNA sequence: TGTGCCTGGAGGGGGTCTCACAATGAGCAGTTCTTC.

This clone was observed a few times. The V call is TRBV19, the J call TRBJ2-7; 10 bases match TRBD1. V lost 5 bases to trimming and J lost 3 bases; unmatched junction nucleotides: 4. The CDR3 consists of 14 residues. Germline V CDR1 and CDR2: LNHDA, SQIVND (reference sequence). The chain's CDR3 is CASSARDRGYEQYF. The CDR3 DNA reads TGTGCCAGTAGTGCCCGGGACAGGGGCTACGAGCAGTACTTC. The full variable domain, completed using reference TRBV19 and TRBJ2-7, is DGGITQSPKYLFRKEGQNVTLSCEQNLNHDAMYWYRQDPGQGLRLIYYSQIVNDFQKGDIAEGYSVSREKKESFPLTVTSAQKNPTAFYLCASSARDRGYEQYFGPGTRLTVT.

V gene TRBV4-1 combines with J gene TRBJ2-1; D gene ambiguous. The CDR3 consists of 16 residues. V was clipped by 1 base and J by 1 base, with 11 bases between them. CDR1 is MGHRA, CDR2 YSYEKL, per germline. CDR3 nucleotides: TGCGCCAGCAGCCAAGCAGAGAGTAGGTCCTACAATGAGCAGTTCTTC. It yields the protein CASSQAESRSYNEQFF.

The genes are TRBV11-2 and TRBJ1-6, with D possibly TRBD1 on 6 matching bases. The CDR3 runs 13 residues. The V and J ends lost 4 bases and 9 bases respectively, with 10 bases between them. From germline, CDR1 is SGHAT and CDR2 FQNNGV. In DNA form, the CDR3 reads TGTGCCAGCAGCTCCCCCAGGGGTTCACCCCTCCACTTT. This codes for CASSSPRGSPLHF.

This clone was seen only a few times. The rearrangement uses TRBV29-1 and TRBJ2-2; 9 bases fit TRBD1. Unmatched junction bases numbered 10, after V lost 6 bases and J lost 2 bases. CDR3 size: 16 residues. The V gene's germline CDR1 is SQVTM and CDR2 ANQGSEA. The CDR3 reads CSVNLLGQGNTGELFF. The CDR3 bases are TGCAGCGTCAACCTACTGGGACAGGGAAACACCGGGGAGCTGTTTTTT.